This TCR beta chain originates from a study of monozygotic twins with inflammatory bowel disease. Study-wide findings and caveats: In patient repertoires, differing immunosuppressive treatments may have added some variability.

Of note for this clonotype: Its antigen remains unidentified.

Incorporation of UMIs carrying a 6-nucleotide sample barcode was performed by template switching. TCRdb reprocessed the 5' RACE reads and reports one entry per CDR3 protein, with no DNA. The table lists 310,000 or so distinct CDR3 sequences, with 2% in the top ten. The germline V gene encodes CDR1 LGHDT and CDR2 YNNKEL (reference sequence). The CDR3 runs 17 residues. Material: blood. The sequence was collected from a human donor with ulcerative colitis or Crohn's disease, or a healthy co-twin of an affected twin (not recorded which). This chain links TRBV3-1 with TRBJ2-5; the D call of TRBD1 rests on TCRdb alone, since no DNA is present to check it. The chain's CDR3 is CASSQELSRDRDETQYF.